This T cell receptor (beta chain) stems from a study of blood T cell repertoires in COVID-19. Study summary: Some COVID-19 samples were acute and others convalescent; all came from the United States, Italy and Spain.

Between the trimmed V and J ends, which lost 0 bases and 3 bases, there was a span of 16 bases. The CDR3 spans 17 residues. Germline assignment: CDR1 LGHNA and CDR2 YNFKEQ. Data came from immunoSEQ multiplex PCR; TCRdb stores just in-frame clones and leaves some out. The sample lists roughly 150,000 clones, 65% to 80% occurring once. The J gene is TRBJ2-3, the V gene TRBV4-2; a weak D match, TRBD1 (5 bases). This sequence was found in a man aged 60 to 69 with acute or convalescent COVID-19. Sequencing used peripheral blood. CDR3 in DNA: TGTGCCAGCAGCCAAGATTTCTCGGCAGGGTTAACAGATACGCAGTATTTT. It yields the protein CASSQDFSAGLTDTQYF.